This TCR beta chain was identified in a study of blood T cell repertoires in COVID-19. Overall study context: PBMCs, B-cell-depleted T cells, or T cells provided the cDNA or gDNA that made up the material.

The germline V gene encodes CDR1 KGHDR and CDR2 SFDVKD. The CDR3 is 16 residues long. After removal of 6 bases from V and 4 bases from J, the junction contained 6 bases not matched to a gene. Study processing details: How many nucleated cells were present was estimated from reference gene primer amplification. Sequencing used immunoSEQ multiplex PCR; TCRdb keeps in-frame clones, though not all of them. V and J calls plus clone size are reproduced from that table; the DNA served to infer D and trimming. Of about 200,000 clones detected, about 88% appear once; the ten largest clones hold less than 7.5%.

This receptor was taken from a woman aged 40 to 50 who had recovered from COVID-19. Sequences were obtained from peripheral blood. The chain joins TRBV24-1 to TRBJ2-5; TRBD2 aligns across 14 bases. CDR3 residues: CATSPGTSGRGETQYF. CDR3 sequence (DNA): TGTGCCACCAGTCCCGGGACTAGCGGGAGAGGAGAGACCCAGTACTTC.